These 2 T cell receptor beta chains share one sample of origin, sequenced in a study of shared clonotypes between healthy human individuals. The assay was immunoSEQ multiplex PCR, and TCRdb's table has in-frame clones only and misses some. The top ten hold 12% of the sample, which has approximately 460,000 clones, over 60% seen once. Sequencing used PBMCs. The origin of the receptors is a woman in her 40s in good health. Some clones in this sample may be carry-over from other donors' samples.

V is TRBV25-1 and J is TRBJ1-5; D is undetermined. The CDR3 contains 12 residues. V was clipped by 0 bases and J by 6 bases, with 3 bases between them. The germline gives CDR1 MGHDK, CDR2 SYGVNS. The CDR3 DNA sequence: TGTGCCAGCAGTGAATATGGTCAGCCCCAGCATTTT. Translation gives CASSEYGQPQHF.

The chain has TRBV12-5 and TRBJ2-1; 12 bases are shared with TRBD2. The V segment lost 1 base and the J segment 5 bases; nucleotides outside the gene matches: 0. This CDR3 comprises 15 residues. Germline loops: CDR1 LGHNT, CDR2 FRNRAP. For the CDR3, the DNA is TGTGCTAGTGGTTTGGGGACTAGCGGGAACAATGAGCAGTTCTTC. Its protein product is CASGLGTSGNNEQFF.